This entry features one T cell receptor beta chain sequence. Antigen: not known. The data originate from a study of siplizumab effects on memory and regulatory T cells. Method: immunoSEQ multiplex PCR; TCRdb's copy keeps in-frame clones and lacks some. The sample has about 50,000 clones; more than 85% are singletons. Whole-study findings and limits: Alloreactive sequences traceable to unstimulated CD4+ memory cells declined significantly under siplizumab.

The CDR3 consists of 17 residues. CDR1 and CDR2 (germline): SGHRS, YFSETQ. Trimming removed 4 bases from V and 4 bases from J; junction bases left unmatched: 10. This sequence joins TRBV5-1 and TRBJ2-7; 14 bases fit TRBD2. Material for sequencing was CD8+ T cells sorted from blood. This clonotype was obtained from a human donor in good health. This CDR3 reads CASSMGLAGVREYEQYF. CDR3 nucleotide sequence: TGCGCCAGCAGCATGGGACTAGCGGGAGTCAGAGAGTACGAGCAGTACTTC.